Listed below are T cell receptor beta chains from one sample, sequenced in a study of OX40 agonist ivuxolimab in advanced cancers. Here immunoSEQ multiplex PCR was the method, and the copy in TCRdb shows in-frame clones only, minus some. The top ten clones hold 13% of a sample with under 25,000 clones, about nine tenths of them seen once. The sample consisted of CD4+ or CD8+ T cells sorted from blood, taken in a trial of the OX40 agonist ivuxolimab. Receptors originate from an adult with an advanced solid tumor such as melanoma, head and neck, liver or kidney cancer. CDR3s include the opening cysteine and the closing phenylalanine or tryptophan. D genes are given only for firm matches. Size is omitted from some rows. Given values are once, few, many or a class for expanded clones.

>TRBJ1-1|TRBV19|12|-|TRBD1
CASSYRGAEAFF
TGTGCCAGTAGCTACAGGGGGGCTGAAGCTTTCTTT
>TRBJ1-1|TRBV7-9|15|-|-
CASSTTQGMYTEAFF
TGTGCCAGCAGCACGACACAGGGAATGTACACTGAAGCTTTCTTT
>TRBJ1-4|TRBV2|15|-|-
CAVRVLFRALEKLFF
TGTGCCGTAAGGGTCCTTTTCCGAGCGTTGGAAAAACTGTTTTTT
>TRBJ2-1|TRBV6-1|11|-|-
CASSLYNEQFF
TGTGCCAGCAGTCTTTACAATGAGCAGTTCTTC
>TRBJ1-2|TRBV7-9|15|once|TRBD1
CASSPRTGEDYGYTF
TGTGCCAGCAGTCCCCGGACAGGGGAGGACTATGGCTACACCTTC
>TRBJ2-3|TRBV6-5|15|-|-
CASSYGTGRADTQYF
TGTGCCAGCAGTTACGGCACAGGGCGCGCAGATACGCAGTATTTT
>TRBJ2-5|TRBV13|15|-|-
CASSLGLGTSETQYF
TGTGCCAGCAGCTTAGGCCTGGGGACTTCAGAGACCCAGTACTTC
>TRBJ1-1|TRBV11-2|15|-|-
CASNMGGRGYTEAFF
TGTGCCAGCAACATGGGGGGCAGGGGTTATACTGAAGCTTTCTTT
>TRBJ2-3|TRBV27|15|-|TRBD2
CASRPAGGWKDTQYF
TGTGCCAGCAGGCCAGCGGGAGGTTGGAAAGATACGCAGTATTTT
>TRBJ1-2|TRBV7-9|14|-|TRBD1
CASSLGQGNYGYTF
TGTGCCAGCAGCTTAGGACAGGGGAACTATGGCTACACCTTC
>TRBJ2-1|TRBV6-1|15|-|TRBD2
CASSEVAGGYNEQFF
TGTGCCAGCAGTGAGGTCGCGGGGGGGTACAATGAGCAGTTCTTC
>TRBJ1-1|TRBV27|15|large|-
CASSPTGGLNTEAFF
TGTGCCAGCAGTCCGACAGGAGGATTGAACACTGAAGCTTTCTTT
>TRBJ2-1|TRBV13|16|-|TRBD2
CASSLGRGGEYNEQFF
TGTGCCAGCAGCTTAGGCCGCGGGGGGGAATACAATGAGCAGTTCTTC
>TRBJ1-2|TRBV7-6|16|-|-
CASSLAYRDGAYGYTF
TGTGCCAGCAGCTTAGCGTACCGGGACGGGGCCTATGGCTACACCTTC
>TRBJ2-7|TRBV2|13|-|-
CASSSSPRDEQYF
TGTGCCAGCAGTAGCTCCCCTCGAGACGAGCAGTACTTC
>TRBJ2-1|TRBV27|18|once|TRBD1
CASSFAGGRPSSYNEQFF
TGTGCCAGCAGTTTTGCAGGGGGCCGCCCTAGCTCCTACAATGAGCAGTTCTTC
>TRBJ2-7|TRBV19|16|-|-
CASSIGGAGTLYEQYF
TGTGCCAGTAGTATAGGTGGTGCAGGGACCCTCTACGAGCAGTACTTC
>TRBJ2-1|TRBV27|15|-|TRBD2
CASSTGTSGRKKQFF
TGTGCCAGCAGCACCGGGACTAGCGGGAGGAAGAAGCAGTTCTTC
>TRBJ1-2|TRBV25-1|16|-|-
CASSDPSGEVVYGYTF
TGTGCCAGCAGTGATCCCTCAGGGGAAGTCGTCTATGGCTACACCTTC
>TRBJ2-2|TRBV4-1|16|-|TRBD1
CASSQGTGKLSGELFF
TGCGCCAGCAGCCAAGGGACAGGGAAGTTGTCCGGGGAGCTGTTTTTT
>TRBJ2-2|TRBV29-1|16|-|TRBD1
CSVEAGTGYDTGELFF
TGCAGCGTTGAAGCCGGGACAGGGTATGACACCGGGGAGCTGTTTTTT
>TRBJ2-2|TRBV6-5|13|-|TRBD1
CASRTGDAGELFF
TGTGCCAGCAGGACAGGGGACGCCGGGGAGCTGTTTTTT
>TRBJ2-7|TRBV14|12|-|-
CASSQVLYEQYF
TGTGCCAGCAGCCAAGTCCTCTACGAGCAGTACTTC
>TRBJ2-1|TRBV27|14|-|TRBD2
CASSFSRGVGEQFF
TGTGCCAGCAGTTTCTCGCGGGGGGTCGGTGAGCAGTTCTTC
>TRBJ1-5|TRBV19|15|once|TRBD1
CASSYRGRSNQPQHF
TGTGCCAGTAGTTACAGGGGGCGCAGCAATCAGCCCCAGCATTTT
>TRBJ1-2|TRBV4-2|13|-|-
CASSQDLGYGYTF
TGTGCCAGCAGCCAAGATCTGGGGTATGGCTACACCTTC
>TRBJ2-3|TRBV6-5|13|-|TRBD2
CASSYPSGVTEYF
TGTGCCAGCAGTTACCCTAGCGGGGTGACAGAGTATTTT
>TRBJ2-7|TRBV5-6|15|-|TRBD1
CASSLGQGAFYEQYF
TGTGCCAGCAGCTTAGGACAGGGGGCTTTCTACGAGCAGTACTTC
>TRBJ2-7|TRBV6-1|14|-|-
CASRDTTPLDEQYF
TGTGCCAGCAGAGACACCACTCCCCTAGACGAGCAGTACTTC
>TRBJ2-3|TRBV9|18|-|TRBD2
CASSPTSGGAGGTDTQYF
TGTGCCAGCAGCCCTACTAGCGGGGGGGCGGGGGGCACAGATACGCAGTATTTT
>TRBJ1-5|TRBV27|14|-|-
CASRQGGIVQPQHF
TGTGCCAGCAGGCAAGGGGGAATCGTTCAGCCCCAGCATTTT
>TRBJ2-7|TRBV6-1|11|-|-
CASSPGPEQYF
TGTGCCAGCAGTCCCGGGCCCGAGCAGTACTTC
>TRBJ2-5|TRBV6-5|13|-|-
CASTQTGSETQYF
TGTGCCAGCACCCAGACAGGAAGTGAGACCCAGTACTTC
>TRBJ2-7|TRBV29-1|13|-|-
CSVIWFQGSEQYF
TGCAGCGTTATATGGTTTCAGGGTAGCGAGCAGTACTTC
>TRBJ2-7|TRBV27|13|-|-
CASSYGDSYEQYF
TGTGCCAGCAGTTACGGGGACTCCTACGAGCAGTACTTC
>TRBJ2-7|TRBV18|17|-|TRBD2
CASSLDGTSGGAYEQYF
TGTGCCAGCTCACTCGACGGGACTAGCGGGGGGGCCTACGAGCAGTACTTC
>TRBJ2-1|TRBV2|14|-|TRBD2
CASSIGTSRDEQFF
TGTGCCAGCAGTATTGGGACTAGCCGGGATGAGCAGTTCTTC
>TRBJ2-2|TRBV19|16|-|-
CASNLRGGTNTGELFF
TGTGCCAGTAATCTAAGGGGGGGAACGAACACCGGGGAGCTGTTTTTT
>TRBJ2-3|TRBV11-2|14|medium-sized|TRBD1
CASSWGQGADTQYF
TGTGCCAGCAGCTGGGGACAGGGGGCAGATACGCAGTATTTT
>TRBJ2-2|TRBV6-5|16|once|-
CASSYSPDLRGGELFF
TGTGCCAGCAGTTATTCCCCGGATCTTAGGGGCGGGGAGCTGTTTTTT
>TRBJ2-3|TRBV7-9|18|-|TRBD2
CASSLGLAGVGVTDTQYF
TGTGCCAGCAGCTTAGGACTAGCGGGAGTCGGAGTCACAGATACGCAGTATTTT
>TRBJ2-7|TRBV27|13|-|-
CASSLGPFYEQYF
TGTGCCAGCAGTTTGGGTCCCTTCTACGAGCAGTACTTC
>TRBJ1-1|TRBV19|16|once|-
CASSIPRSGKNTEAFF
TGTGCCAGTAGTATACCCCGTAGCGGGAAGAACACTGAAGCTTTCTTT
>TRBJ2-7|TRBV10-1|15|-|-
CASSPYRAPSYEQYF
TGCGCCAGCAGTCCTTACAGGGCCCCTTCCTACGAGCAGTACTTC